The source of this TCR beta chain is a study of regulatory T cells in long-lasting Graves disease. Time point specified: newly diagnosed GD, antithyroid drugs for less than 3 months. There was RNA extracted from PBMCs, and the TCR library was made from it. V dropped 1 base and J dropped 1 base, with 7 bases sitting between them. The CDR3 loop spans 13 amino acids. Per germline, CDR1 SQVTM and CDR2 ANQGSEA. This clonotype was counted at least ten times. Its matching antigen is unknown. Combining iRepertoire HTBI primers with Arm-PCR of CDR3 regions, the authors built TCR beta libraries. TCRdb re-analysed the multiplex PCR reads in MiXCR, keeping a single row per CDR3 protein. The data show about 470,000 distinct CDR3 sequences, roughly 15% seen once. Whole-study findings and limits: Only peripheral blood was studied, not thyroid tissue. Favoring TRBV28, TRBJ1-2 and TRBJ2-5 was a feature seen in persistent disease.

These sequences were also reported in another study, on T cells in Graves' hyperthyroidism and ophthalmopathy.

V gene TRBV29-1 combines with J gene TRBJ2-5; D not resolved. This TCR derives from a middle-aged man with Graves disease. The sample here was peripheral blood mononuclear cells (PBMCs), taken at new diagnosis, from a patient treated with antithyroid drugs. The CDR3 nucleotides are TGCAGCGTTGAAGTGACCGTCCAAGAGACCCAGTACTTC. Translation gives CSVEVTVQETQYF.